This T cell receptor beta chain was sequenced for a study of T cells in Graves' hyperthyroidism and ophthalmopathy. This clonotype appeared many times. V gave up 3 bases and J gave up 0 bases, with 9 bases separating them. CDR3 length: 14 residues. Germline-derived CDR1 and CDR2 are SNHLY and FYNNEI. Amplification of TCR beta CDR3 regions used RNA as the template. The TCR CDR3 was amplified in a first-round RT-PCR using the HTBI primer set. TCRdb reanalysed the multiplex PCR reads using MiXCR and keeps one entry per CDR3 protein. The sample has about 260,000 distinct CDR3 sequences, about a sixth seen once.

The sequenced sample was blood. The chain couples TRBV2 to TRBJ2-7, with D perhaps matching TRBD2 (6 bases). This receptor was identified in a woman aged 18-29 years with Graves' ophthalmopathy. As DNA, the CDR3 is TGTGCCAGCAGTGAGCGGGACCGCTCCTACGAGCAGTACTTC. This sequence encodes CASSERDRSYEQYF.